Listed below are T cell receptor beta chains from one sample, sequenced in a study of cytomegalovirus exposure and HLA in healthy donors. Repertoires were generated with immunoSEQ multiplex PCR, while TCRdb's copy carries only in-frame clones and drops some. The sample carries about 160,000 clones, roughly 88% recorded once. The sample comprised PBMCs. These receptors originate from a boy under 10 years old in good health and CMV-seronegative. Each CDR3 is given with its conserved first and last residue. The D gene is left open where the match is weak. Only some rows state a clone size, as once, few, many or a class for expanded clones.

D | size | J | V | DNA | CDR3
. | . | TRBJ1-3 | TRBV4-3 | TGCGCCAGCAGCCAAGATCTGCGGCGAAACACCATATATTTT | CASSQDLRRNTIYF
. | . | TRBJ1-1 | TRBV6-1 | TGTGCCAGCAGTGAAGTTCGGAATTCAGCGGGTTTCTTT | CASSEVRNSAGFF
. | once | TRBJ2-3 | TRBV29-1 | TGCAGCGTTACGAGGTCACGCGCAGATACGCAGTATTTT | CSVTRSRADTQYF
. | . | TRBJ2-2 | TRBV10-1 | TGCGCCAGCTGCGGAGGGACGAACACCGGGGAGCTGTTTTTT | CASCGGTNTGELFF
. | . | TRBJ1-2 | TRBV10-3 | TGTGCCATCAGGGACAGTGATCTTTTGCGCTACACCTTC | CAIRDSDLLRYTF
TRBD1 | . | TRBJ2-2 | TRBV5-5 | TGTGCCAGCAGCCTGCGGACAGGGTCATGGCTCGGCACCGGGGAGCTGTTTTTT | CASSLRTGSWLGTGELFF
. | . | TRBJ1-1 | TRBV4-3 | TGCGCCAGCAGCCAAGAGACAGGGAACACTGAAGCTTTCTTT | CASSQETGNTEAFF
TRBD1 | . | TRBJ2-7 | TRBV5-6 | TGTGCCAGCAGCTTTTCGGACAGGGCATACGAGCAGTACTTC | CASSFSDRAYEQYF
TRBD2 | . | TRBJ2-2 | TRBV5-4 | TGTGCCAGCAGCTTTGGATCTAGCGGGGCCGGGGTGGGGGAGCTGTTTTTT | CASSFGSSGAGVGELFF
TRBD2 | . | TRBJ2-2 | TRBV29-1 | TGCAGCGTGTCTAGCGGCACCGGGGAGCTGTTTTTT | CSVSSGTGELFF
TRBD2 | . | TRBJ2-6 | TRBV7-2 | TGTGCCAGCAGCCCCAACCCGGGGGGTGGGGCCAACGTCCTGACTTTC | CASSPNPGGGANVLTF
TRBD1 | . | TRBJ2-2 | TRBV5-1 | TGCGCCAGCAGCTTCCCACCGGGACAGGGAGTCGCCGGGGAGCTGTTTTTT | CASSFPPGQGVAGELFF
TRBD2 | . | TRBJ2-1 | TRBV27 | TGTGCCAGCAGTCAAACTAGCGGTAGCTCCTACAATGAGCAGTTCTTC | CASSQTSGSSYNEQFF
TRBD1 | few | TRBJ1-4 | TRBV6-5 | TGTGCCAGCAGGTCAACAGGGGGTAATGAAAAACTGTTTTTT | CASRSTGGNEKLFF
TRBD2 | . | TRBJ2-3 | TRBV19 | TGTGCCAGTACCAAGGGACTAGCCTCGTCAGATACGCAGTATTTT | CASTKGLASSDTQYF
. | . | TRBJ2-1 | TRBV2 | TGTGCCAGCAGTTATACCTTGTCCAGTGAGCAGTTCTTC | CASSYTLSSEQFF
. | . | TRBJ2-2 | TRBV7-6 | TGTGCCAGCAGCTTAGGGCAAAACACCGGGGAGCTGTTTTTT | CASSLGQNTGELFF
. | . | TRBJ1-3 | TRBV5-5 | TGTGCCAGCAGCTCCCAGGGTAAATCCATATATTTT | CASSSQGKSIYF
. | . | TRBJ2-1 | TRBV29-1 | TGCAGCGTTTTGGCGGGGGCTGGTGAGCAGTTCTTC | CSVLAGAGEQFF
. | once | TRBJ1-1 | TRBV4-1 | TGCGCCAGCAGCCAGGAGGAGGGGAACACTGAAGCTTTCTTT | CASSQEEGNTEAFF